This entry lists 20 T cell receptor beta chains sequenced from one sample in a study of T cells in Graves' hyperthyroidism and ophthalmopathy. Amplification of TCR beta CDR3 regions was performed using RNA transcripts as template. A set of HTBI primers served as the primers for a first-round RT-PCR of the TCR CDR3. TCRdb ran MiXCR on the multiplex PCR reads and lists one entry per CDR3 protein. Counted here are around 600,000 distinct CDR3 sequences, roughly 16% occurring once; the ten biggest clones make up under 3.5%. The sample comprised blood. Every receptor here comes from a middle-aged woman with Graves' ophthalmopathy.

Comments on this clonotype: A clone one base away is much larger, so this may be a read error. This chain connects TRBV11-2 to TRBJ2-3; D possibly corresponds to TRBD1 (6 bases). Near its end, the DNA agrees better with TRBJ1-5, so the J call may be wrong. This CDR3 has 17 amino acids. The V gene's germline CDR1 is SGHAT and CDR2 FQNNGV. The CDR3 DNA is TGTGCCAGCAGCTTAGGGGGGCTAGCGGGAGGAGGAGATACGCAGCATTTT. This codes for CASSLGGLAGGGDTQHF.

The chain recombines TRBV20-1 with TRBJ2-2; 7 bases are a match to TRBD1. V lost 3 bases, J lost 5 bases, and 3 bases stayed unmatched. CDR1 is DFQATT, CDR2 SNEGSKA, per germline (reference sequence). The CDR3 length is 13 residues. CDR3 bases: TGCAGTGCTAGGGGGACAGAAACCGGGGAGCTGTTTTTT. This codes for CSARGTETGELFF.

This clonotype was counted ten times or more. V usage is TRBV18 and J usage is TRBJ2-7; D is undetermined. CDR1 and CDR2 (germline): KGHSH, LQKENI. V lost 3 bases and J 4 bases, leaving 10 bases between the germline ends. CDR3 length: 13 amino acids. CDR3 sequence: CASSPGLGYEQYF. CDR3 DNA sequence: TGTGCCAGCTCACCGGGGTTGGGGTACGAGCAGTACTTC.

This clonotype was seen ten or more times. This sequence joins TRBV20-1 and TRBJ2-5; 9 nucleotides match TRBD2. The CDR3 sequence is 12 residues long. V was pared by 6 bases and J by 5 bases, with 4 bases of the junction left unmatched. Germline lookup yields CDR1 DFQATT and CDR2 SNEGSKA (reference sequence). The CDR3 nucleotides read TGCAGTGCACAGCGGGAGGTCGAGACCCAGTACTTC. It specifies CSAQREVETQYF.

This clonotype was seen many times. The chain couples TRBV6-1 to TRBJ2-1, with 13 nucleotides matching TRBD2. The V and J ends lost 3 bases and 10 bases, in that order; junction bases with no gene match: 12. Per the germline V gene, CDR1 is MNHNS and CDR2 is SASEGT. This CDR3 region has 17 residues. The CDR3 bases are TGTGCCAGCAGTGAGGCCGACCCGGGACTAGCGGGACAGGAGCAGTTCTTC. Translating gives CASSEADPGLAGQEQFF.

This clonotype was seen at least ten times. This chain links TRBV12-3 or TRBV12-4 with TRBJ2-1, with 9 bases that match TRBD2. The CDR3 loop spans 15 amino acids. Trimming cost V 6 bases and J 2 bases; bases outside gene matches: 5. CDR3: CASRRSSGAYNEQFF. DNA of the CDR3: TGTGCCAGCAGACGCTCTAGCGGGGCCTACAATGAGCAGTTCTTC.

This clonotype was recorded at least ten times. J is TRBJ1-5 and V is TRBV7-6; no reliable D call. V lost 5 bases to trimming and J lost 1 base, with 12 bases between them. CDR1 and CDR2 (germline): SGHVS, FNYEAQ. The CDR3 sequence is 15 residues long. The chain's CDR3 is CASSDQVGSNQPQHF. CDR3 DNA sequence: TGTGCCAGCAGCGATCAGGTTGGAAGCAATCAGCCCCAGCATTTT. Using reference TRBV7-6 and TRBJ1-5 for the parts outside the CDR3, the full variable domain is GAGVSQSPRYKVTKRGQDVALRCDPISGHVSLYWYRQALGQGPEFLTYFNYEAQQDKSGLPNDRFSAERPEGSISTLTIQRTEQRDSAMYRCASSDQVGSNQPQHFGDGTRLSIL.

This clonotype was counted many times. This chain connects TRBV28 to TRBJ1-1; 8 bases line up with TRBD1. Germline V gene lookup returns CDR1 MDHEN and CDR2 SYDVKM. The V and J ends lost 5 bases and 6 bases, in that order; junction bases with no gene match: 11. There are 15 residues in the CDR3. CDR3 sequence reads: CASSRAGQGASEAFF. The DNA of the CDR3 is TGTGCCAGCAGTAGGGCGGGGCAGGGGGCTTCTGAAGCTTTCTTT.

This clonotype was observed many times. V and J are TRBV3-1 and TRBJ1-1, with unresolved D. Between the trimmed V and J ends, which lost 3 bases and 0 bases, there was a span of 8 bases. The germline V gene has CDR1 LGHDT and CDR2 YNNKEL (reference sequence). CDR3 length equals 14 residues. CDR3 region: CASSQSHLNTEAFF. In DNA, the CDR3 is TGTGCCAGCAGCCAGAGTCATCTGAACACTGAAGCTTTCTTT.

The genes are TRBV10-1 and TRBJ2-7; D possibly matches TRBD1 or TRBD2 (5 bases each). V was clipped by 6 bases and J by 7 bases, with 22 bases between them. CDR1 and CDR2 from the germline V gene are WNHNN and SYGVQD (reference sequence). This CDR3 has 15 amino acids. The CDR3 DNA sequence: TGCGCCAGCAGCACAAACCCCCGATTTGGGGGTGAGCAGTACTTC. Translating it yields CASSTNPRFGGEQYF.

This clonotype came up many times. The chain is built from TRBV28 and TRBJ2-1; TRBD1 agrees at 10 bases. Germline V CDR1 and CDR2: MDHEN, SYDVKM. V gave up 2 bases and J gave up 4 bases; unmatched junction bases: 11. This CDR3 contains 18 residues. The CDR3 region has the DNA TGTGCCAGCAGTTTAGTTCGCTCTCCGGGACAGGGGTACAATGAGCAGTTCTTC. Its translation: CASSLVRSPGQGYNEQFF. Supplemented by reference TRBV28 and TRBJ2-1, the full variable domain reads DVKVTQSSRYLVKRTGEKVFLECVQDMDHENMFWYRQDPGLGLRLIYFSYDVKMKEKGDIPEGYSVSREKKERFSLILESASTNQTSMYLCASSLVRSPGQGYNEQFFGPGTRLTVL.

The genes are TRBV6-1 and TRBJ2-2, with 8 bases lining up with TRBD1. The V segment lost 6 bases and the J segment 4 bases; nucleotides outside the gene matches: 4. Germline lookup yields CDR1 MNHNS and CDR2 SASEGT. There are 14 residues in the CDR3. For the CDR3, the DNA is TGTGCCAGCAGGCGCGACAGGGGCACCGGGGAGCTGTTTTTT. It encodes CASRRDRGTGELFF.

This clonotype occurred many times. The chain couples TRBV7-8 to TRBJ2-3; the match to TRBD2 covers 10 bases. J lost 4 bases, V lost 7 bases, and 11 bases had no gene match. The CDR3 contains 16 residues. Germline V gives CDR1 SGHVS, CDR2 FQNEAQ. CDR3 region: CASKVISSGGADTQYF. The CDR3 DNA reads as TGTGCCAGCAAGGTGATATCTAGCGGGGGTGCAGATACGCAGTATTTT.

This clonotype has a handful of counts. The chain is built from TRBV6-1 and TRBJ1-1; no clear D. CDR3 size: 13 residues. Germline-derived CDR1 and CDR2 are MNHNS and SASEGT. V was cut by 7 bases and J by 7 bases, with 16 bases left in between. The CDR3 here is CASILEGLREAFF. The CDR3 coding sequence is TGTGCCAGCATATTAGAGGGTCTTCGTGAAGCTTTCTTT.

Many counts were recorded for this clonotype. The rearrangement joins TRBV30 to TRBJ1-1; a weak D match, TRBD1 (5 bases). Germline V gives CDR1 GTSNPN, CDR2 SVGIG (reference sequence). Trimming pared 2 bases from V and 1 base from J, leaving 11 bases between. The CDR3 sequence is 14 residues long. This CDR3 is CAWSKGAWNTEAFF. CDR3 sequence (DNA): TGTGCCTGGAGTAAAGGGGCCTGGAACACTGAAGCTTTCTTT. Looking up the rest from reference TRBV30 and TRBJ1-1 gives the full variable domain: SQTIHQWPATLVQPVGSPLSLECTVEGTSNPNLYWYRQAAGRGLQLLFYSVGIGQISSEVPQNLSASRPQDRQFILSSKKLLLSDSGFYLCAWSKGAWNTEAFFGQGTRLTVV.

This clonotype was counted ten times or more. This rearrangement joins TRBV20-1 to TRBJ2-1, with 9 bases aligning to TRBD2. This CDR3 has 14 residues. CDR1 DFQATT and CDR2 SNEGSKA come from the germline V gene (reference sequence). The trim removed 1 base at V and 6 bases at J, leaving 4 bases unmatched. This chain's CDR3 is CSARASGELNEQFF. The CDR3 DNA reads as TGCAGTGCTAGAGCTAGCGGGGAGCTCAATGAGCAGTTCTTC.

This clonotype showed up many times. CDR3 region: CAWRRLVSGNTIYF. The CDR3 region has the DNA TGTGCCTGGAGAAGGCTCGTCTCTGGAAACACCATATATTTT. The rearrangement joins TRBV30 to TRBJ1-3; D gene ambiguous. This CDR3 is built from 14 residues. Germline V gives CDR1 GTSNPN, CDR2 SVGIG (reference sequence). Trimming stripped 3 bases from V and 0 bases from J, with 9 bases between.

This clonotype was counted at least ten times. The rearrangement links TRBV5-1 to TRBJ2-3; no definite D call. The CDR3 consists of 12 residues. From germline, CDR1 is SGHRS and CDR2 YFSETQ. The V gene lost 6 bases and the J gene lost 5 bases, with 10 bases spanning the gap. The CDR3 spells CASNNLGDTQYF. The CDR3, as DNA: TGCGCCAGCAATAACCTGGGAGATACGCAGTATTTT.

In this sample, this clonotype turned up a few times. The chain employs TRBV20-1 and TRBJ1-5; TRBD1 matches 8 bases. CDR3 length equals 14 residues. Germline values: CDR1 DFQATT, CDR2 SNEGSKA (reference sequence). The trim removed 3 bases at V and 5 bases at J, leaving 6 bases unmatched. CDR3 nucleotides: TGCAGTGCTAGGCCGACAGGGGCATATCAGCCCCAGCATTTT. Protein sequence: CSARPTGAYQPQHF.

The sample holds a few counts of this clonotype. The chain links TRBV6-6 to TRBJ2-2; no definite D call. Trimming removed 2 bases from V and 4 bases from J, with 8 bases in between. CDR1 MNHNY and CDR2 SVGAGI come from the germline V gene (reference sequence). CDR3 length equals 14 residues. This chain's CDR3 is CASSYGPSTGELFF. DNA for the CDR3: TGTGCCAGCAGTTACGGACCTAGCACCGGGGAGCTGTTTTTT.